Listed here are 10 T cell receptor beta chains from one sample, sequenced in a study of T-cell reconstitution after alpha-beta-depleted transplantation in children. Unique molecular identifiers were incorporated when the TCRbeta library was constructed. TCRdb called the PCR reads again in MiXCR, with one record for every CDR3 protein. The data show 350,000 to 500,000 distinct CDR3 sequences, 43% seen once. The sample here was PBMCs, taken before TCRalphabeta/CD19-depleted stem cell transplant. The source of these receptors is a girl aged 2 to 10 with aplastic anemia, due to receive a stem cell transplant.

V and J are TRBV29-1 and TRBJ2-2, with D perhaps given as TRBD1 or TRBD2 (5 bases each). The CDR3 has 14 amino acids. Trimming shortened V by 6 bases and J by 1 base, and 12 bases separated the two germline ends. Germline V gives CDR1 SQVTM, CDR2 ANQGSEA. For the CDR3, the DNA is TGCAGCGTCCCGGGACGTCGGAACACCGGGGAGCTGTTTTTT. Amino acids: CSVPGRRNTGELFF.

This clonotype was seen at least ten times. This chain's CDR3 is CSVSGQPRETQYF. CDR3 nucleotide sequence: TGCAGCGTTTCGGGACAGCCAAGGGAGACCCAGTACTTC. V usage is TRBV29-1 and J usage is TRBJ2-5, with 7 bases matching TRBD1. The germline CDR1 and CDR2 sequences are SQVTM and ANQGSEA. The length of the CDR3 is 13 residues. Unmatched junction bases numbered 8, after V lost 5 bases and J lost 5 bases.

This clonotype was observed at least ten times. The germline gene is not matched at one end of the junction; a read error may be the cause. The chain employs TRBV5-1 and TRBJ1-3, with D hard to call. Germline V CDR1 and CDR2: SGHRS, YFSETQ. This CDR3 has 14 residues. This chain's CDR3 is CASSLSGPGNTIYF. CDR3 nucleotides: TGTGCCAGCAGCTTATCAGGACCTGGAAACACCATATATTTT.

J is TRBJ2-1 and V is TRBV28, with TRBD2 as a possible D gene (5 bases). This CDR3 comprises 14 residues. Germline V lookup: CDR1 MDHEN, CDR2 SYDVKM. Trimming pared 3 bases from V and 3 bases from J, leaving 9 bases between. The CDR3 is CASSFVGDYNEQFF. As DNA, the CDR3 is TGTGCCAGCAGTTTTGTCGGGGACTACAATGAGCAGTTCTTC.

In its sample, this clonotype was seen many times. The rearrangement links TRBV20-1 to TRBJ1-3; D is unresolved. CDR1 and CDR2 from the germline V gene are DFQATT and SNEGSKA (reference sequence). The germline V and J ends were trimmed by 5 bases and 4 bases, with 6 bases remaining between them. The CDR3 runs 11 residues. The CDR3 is CSAPLGNTIYF. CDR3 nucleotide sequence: TGCAGTGCTCCCTTGGGAAACACCATATATTTT.

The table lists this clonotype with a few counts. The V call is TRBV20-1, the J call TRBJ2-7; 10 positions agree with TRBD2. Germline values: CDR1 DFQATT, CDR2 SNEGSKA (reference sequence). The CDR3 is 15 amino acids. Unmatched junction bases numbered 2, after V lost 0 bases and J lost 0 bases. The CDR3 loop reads CSARDPSGSSYEQYF. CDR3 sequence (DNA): TGCAGTGCTAGAGATCCTAGCGGGAGCTCCTACGAGCAGTACTTC.

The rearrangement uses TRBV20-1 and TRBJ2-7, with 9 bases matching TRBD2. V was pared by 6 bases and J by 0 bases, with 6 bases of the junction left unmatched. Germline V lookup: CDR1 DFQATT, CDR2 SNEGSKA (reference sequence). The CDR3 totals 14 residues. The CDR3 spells CSATTSGHSYEQYF. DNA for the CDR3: TGCAGTGCCACGACTAGCGGTCACTCCTACGAGCAGTACTTC.

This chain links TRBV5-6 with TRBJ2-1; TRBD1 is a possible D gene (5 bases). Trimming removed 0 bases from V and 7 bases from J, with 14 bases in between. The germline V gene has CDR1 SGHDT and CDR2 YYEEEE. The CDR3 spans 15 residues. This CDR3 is CASSLGGRTPNEQFF. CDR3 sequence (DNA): TGTGCCAGCAGCTTGGGCGGCAGGACACCTAATGAGCAGTTCTTC.

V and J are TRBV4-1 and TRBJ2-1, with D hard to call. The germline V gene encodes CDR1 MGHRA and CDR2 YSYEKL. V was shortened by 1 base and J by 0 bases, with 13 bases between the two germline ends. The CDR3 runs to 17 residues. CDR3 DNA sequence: TGCGCCAGCAGCCAAGGCCCCAGTTTACCCTCCTACAATGAGCAGTTCTTC. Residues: CASSQGPSLPSYNEQFF.

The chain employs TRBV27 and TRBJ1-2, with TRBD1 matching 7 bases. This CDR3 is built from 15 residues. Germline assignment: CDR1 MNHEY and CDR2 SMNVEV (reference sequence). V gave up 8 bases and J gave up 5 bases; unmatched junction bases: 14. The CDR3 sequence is CASRAGGRFLYGYTF. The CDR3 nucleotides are TGTGCCAGCCGTGCAGGGGGAAGGTTCCTTTATGGCTACACCTTC.